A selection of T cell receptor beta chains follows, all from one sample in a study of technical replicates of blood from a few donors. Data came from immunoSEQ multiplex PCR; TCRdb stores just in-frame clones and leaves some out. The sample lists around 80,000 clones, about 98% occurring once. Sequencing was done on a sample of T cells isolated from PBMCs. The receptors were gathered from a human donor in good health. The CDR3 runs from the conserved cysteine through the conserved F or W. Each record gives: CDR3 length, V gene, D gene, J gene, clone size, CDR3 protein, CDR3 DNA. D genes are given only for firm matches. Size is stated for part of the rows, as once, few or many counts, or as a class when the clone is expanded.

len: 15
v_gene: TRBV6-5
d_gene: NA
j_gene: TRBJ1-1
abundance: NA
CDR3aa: CASSYSRGGRTEAFF
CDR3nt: TGTGCCAGCAGTTACTCGAGGGGGGGGCGCACTGAAGCTTTCTTT

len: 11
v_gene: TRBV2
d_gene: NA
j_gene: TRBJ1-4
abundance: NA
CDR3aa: CASMEGEKLFF
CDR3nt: TGTGCCAGCATGGAGGGAGAAAAACTGTTTTTT

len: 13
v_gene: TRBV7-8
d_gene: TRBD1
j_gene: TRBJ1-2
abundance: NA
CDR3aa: CASSKITGQGDTF
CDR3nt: TGTGCCAGCAGCAAGATTACGGGACAGGGTGACACCTTC

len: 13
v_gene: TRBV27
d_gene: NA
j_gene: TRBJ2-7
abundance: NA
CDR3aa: CASKRANSYEQYF
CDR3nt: TGTGCCAGCAAGCGGGCAAACTCCTACGAGCAGTACTTC

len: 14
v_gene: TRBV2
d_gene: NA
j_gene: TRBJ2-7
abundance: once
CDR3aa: CASSPPGLPHEQYF
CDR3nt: TGTGCCAGCAGCCCGCCGGGACTTCCCCACGAGCAGTACTTC

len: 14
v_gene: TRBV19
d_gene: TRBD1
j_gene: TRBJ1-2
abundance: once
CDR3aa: CASSRDSYLYGYTF
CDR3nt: TGTGCCAGTAGTAGGGACAGCTACCTCTATGGCTACACCTTC

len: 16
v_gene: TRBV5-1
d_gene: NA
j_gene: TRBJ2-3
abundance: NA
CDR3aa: CASSLAGIKKTDTQYF
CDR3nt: TGCGCCAGCAGCTTGGCGGGAATCAAGAAGACAGATACGCAGTATTTT

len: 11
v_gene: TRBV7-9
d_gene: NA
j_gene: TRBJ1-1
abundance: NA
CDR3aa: CALGADSEAFF
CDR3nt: TGTGCCCTTGGGGCGGACAGTGAAGCTTTCTTT

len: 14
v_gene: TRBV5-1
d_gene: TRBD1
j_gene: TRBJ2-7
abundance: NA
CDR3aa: CASSPSGGYNEQYF
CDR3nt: TGCGCCAGCAGCCCATCAGGGGGCTATAACGAGCAGTACTTC

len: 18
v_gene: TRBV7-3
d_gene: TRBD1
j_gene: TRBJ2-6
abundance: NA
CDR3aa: CASRPQGTLSSGANVLTF
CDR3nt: TGTGCCAGCAGACCACAGGGGACCTTAAGCTCTGGGGCCAACGTCCTGACTTTC

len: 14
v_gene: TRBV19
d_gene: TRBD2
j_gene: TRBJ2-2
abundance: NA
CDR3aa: CASSPGGGTGELFF
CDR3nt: TGTGCCAGTAGCCCGGGGGGAGGGACCGGGGAGCTGTTTTTT

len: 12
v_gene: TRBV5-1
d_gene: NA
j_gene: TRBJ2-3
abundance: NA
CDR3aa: CASSKRGDTQYF
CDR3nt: TGCGCCAGCAGCAAGAGAGGGGATACGCAGTATTTT

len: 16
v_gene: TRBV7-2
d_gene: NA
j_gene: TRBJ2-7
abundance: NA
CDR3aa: CASSFRGSSWIHEQYF
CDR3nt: TGTGCCAGCAGCTTCCGTGGTAGCTCGTGGATCCACGAGCAGTACTTC

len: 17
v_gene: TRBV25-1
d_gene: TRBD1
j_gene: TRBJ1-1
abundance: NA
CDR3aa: CASSGRGNRGWNTEAFF
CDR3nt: TGTGCCAGCAGTGGAAGGGGGAACAGGGGTTGGAACACTGAAGCTTTCTTT

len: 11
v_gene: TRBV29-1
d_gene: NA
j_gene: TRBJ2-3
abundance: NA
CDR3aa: CSEHRGDTQYF
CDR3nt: TGCAGCGAACATAGGGGAGATACGCAGTATTTT

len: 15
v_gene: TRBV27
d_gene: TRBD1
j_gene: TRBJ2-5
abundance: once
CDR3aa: CASGLPGQDGETQYF
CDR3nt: TGTGCCAGCGGCCTTCCGGGACAGGACGGGGAGACCCAGTACTTC

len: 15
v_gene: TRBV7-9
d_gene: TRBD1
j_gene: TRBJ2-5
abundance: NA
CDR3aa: CASSLVGQGAETQYF
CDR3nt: TGTGCCAGCAGCTTAGTAGGACAGGGGGCGGAGACCCAGTACTTC

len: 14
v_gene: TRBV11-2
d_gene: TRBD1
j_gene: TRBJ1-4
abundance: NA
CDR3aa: CASSSEDRGFPLFF
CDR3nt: TGTGCCAGCAGTTCTGAGGACAGGGGGTTCCCTTTGTTTTTT

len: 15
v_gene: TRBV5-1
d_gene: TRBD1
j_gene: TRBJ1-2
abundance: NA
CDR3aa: CASSLEGQGESGYTF
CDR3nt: TGCGCCAGCAGCTTGGAGGGACAGGGGGAAAGTGGCTACACCTTC

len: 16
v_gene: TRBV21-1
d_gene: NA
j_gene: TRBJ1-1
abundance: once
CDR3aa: CASSKADRGMNTEAFF
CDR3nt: TGTGCCAGCAGCAAAGCGGACAGAGGAATGAACACTGAAGCTTTCTTT

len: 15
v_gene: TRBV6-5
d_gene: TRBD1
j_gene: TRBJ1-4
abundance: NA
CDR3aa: CASSYGQGAGEKLFF
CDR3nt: TGTGCCAGCAGTTACGGGCAGGGGGCTGGTGAAAAACTGTTTTTT

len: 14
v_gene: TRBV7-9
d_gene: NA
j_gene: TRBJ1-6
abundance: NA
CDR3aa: CASSLVQGKSPLHF
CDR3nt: TGTGCCAGCAGCTTAGTCCAGGGAAAGTCACCCCTCCACTTT

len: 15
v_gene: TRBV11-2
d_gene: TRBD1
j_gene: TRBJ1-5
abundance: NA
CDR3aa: CASSLGQGKGQPQHF
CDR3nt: TGTGCCAGCAGCTTAGGACAGGGAAAGGGACAGCCCCAGCATTTT